The present T cell receptor (beta chain) was sequenced within a study of blood T cell repertoires in COVID-19. CDR3 length: 11 residues. Germline V gene sequence: CDR1 MDHEN, CDR2 SYDVKM. V lost 6 bases to trimming and J lost 8 bases, with 10 bases between them. In the original processing: Scientists estimated how many nucleated cells there were by amplifying reference gene primers. Profiled with immunoSEQ multiplex PCR; TCRdb holds only in-frame clones, not every one. The V and J calls and clone size are taken from that table; D and trimming were inferred from the DNA. The data contain 86,000 or so clones, roughly four fifths of them seen just once; the ten biggest clones take up about 1.2%.

The sample comprised peripheral blood. This clonotype originated in a woman at least 80 years old with acute or convalescent COVID-19. The chain links TRBV28 to TRBJ1-2; D might be TRBD1 (5 bases). For the CDR3, the DNA is TGTGCCAGCAGGTGGGGGGGAGGCTACACCTTC. This gives the protein CASRWGGGYTF.